This section outlines one TCR beta chain sequence together with its context. The data are from a study of blood T cell repertoires in COVID-19. For the study at large: The United States, Italy and Spain provided the acute and convalescent COVID-19 samples. Sources were T cells, B-cell-depleted T cells, or PBMCs; the material itself was cDNA or gDNA.

Germline CDR1 is MDHEN and CDR2 is SYDVKM. V lost 3 bases and J 4 bases, leaving 3 bases between the germline ends. The CDR3 loop spans 11 amino acids. Assay: immunoSEQ multiplex PCR; the TCRdb copy retains only in-frame clones and omits some. The data show hundreds of thousands of clones, about 86% seen once. Sequencing was carried out using peripheral blood. This clonotype was obtained from a woman under 40 who had recovered from COVID-19. V and J are TRBV28 and TRBJ2-5; the D is unclear. The CDR3 DNA is TGTGCCAGCAGTTTTCGAGAGACCCAGTACTTC. Its translation is CASSFRETQYF.